This T cell receptor beta chain was sequenced for a study of cytomegalovirus exposure and HLA in healthy donors. PCR used 60 Vbeta primers and 13 Jbeta primers. The protocol was immunoSEQ multiplex PCR, while the TCRdb copy is restricted to in-frame clones and leaves out a portion. The sample includes about 190,000 clones, approximately 79% seen only once; the top ten take roughly 6.3%. CDR1 is LNHDA and CDR2 is SQIVND in the germline V gene (reference sequence). V was clipped by 0 bases and J by 0 bases, with 5 bases between them. CDR3 length: 15 amino acids. General study results and limits: V- and J-gene trimming of TCR beta was linked (in a later analysis) to a missense DCLRE1C variant. In an earlier analysis, in fewer than 700 donors, most V segments appeared productive either ~87% or ~30% of the time. In vitro confirmation showed three CMV-associated chains to be CMV antigen specific.

Nominally healthy donors were sampled, though unrecorded immune exposures were likely. In the case of this clone: Its antigen is currently unknown.

V and J are TRBV19 and TRBJ2-2, with D hard to call. The sequence derives from a man in his forties in good health and CMV-seropositive. Input material: PBMCs. CDR3 in DNA: TGTGCCAGTAGTATAGAGGCATCGAACACCGGGGAGCTGTTTTTT. Protein product: CASSIEASNTGELFF.